Listed below are T cell receptor beta chains from one sample, sequenced in a study of T-cell memory formation after mild COVID-19. Using its own MiXCR run on the 5' RACE reads, TCRdb lists one record per CDR3 protein. The data show around 370,000 distinct CDR3 sequences, 21% seen once. Sequences were obtained from PBMCs or a T cell subset sorted from them (not recorded which). The receptors here all came from an adult woman who had mild COVID-19 (a few samples of this study predate the infection). Cell type and time point are not known. Each CDR3 is given with its conserved first and last residue. Fields, in order: clone size, V gene, J gene, D gene, CDR3 DNA, CDR3 protein. A D gene is named only where the DNA matches it firmly. Part of the rows lack a size; the others show once, few, many or a class for expanded clones.

>.|TRBV7-2|TRBJ2-5|.
TGTGCCAGCAGCTTAGGGCTGTACCAAGAGACCCAGTACTTC
CASSLGLYQETQYF
>few|TRBV10-3|TRBJ2-7|.
TGTGCCATCGGGAACTCCTACGAGCAGTACTTC
CAIGNSYEQYF
>.|TRBV7-2|TRBJ2-7|TRBD1
TGTGCCAGCAGCTTCACAGGGGGCCTCGACGAGCAGTACTTC
CASSFTGGLDEQYF
>.|TRBV3-1|TRBJ2-7|.
TGTGCCAGCAGCCACAGACAGGGAGCGGGCGAGCAGTACTTC
CASSHRQGAGEQYF
>.|TRBV7-3|TRBJ1-1|.
TGTGCCAGCAGATTAATATGGGGAAAGGGTGAAGCTTTCTTT
CASRLIWGKGEAFF
>.|TRBV6-2/TRBV6-3|TRBJ1-1|TRBD1
TGTGCCAGCAGTCCCGGGGACAGGTTGAACACTGAAGCTTTCTTT
CASSPGDRLNTEAFF
>.|TRBV29-1|TRBJ2-5|.
TGCAGCGTCGCCCGAGGCGAGGTCGTCGGGAAAGAGACCCAGTACTTC
CSVARGEVVGKETQYF
>.|TRBV20-1|TRBJ1-4|.
TGCAGTGCTAGCGGGTACAGGTTCGGGAGATGGAAACTGTTTTTT
CSASGYRFGRWKLFF
>.|TRBV7-9|TRBJ1-2|TRBD1
TGTGCCAGCAGCTTAGGTGGACAGGGGGCGCGTAACTATAGCTACACCTTC
CASSLGGQGARNYSYTF
>.|TRBV7-2|TRBJ2-5|TRBD1
TGTGCCAGCAGCCGACACAGGGGGCAAGAGACCCAGTACTTC
CASSRHRGQETQYF
>.|TRBV19|TRBJ1-3|.
TGTGCCAGTAGTAGAGAGGGTCGGCAGGTCTCCTCTGGAAACACCATATATTTT
CASSREGRQVSSGNTIYF
>.|TRBV6-1|TRBJ2-5|.
TGTGCCAGCAGTTCTGACGGTGGGGGTAGCGAGACCCAGTACTTC
CASSSDGGGSETQYF
>.|TRBV12-3/TRBV12-4|TRBJ1-5|.
TGTGCCAGCAGTTTTCTAGGGAGCAATCAGCCCCAGCATTTT
CASSFLGSNQPQHF
>.|TRBV27|TRBJ2-7|TRBD2
TGTGCCAGCAGCCTTAGCGGGTTCAACGAGCAGTACTTC
CASSLSGFNEQYF
>few|TRBV5-1|TRBJ2-2|.
TGCGCCAGCAGTTGGTCTCCAACAGGGTTTGACACCGGGGAGCTGTTTTTT
CASSWSPTGFDTGELFF
>.|TRBV7-2|TRBJ2-1|.
TGTGCCAGCAGCCTCCCCCGAGGGAGCCACAATGAGCAGTTCTTC
CASSLPRGSHNEQFF
>.|TRBV3-1|TRBJ2-5|.
TGTGCCAGCAGCCTACGCGTCGGCAGGCAAGAGACCCAGTACTTC
CASSLRVGRQETQYF
>.|TRBV5-1|TRBJ2-1|.
TGCGCCAGCAGCGCCGAAGCGGCCGAGCAGTTCTTC
CASSAEAAEQFF
>few|TRBV4-2|TRBJ2-5|.
TGTGCCAGCAGCCAAGCTTCAGGCGGTAAAGAGACCCAGTACTTC
CASSQASGGKETQYF
>.|TRBV30|TRBJ1-1|.
TGTGCCTGGAGAAGGGGAACAGGGCCGAACACTGAAGCTTTCTTT
CAWRRGTGPNTEAFF
>few|TRBV25-1|TRBJ2-1|TRBD2
TGTGCCAGCAGTGAGCTAGCGGGGGGCCGTGAGCAGTTCTTC
CASSELAGGREQFF
>.|TRBV7-9|TRBJ2-3|.
TGTGCCAGCAGCTTAGACCAAGCGAGCAGCACAGATACGCAGTATTTT
CASSLDQASSTDTQYF
>.|TRBV12-3/TRBV12-4|TRBJ1-2|.
TGTGCCAGCAGTCGGAGAAACTATGGCTACACCTTC
CASSRRNYGYTF
>.|TRBV29-1|TRBJ2-2|.
TGCAGCGTTGAATTAGAAACCGGGGAGCTGTTTTTT
CSVELETGELFF
>.|TRBV6-2/TRBV6-3|TRBJ2-5|.
TGTGCCAGCAAAGAGCTGGAGACCCAGTACTTC
CASKELETQYF
>few|TRBV15|TRBJ1-6|.
TGTGCCACCAGCAGAGACAGGGCGTTTTCACCCCTCCACTTT
CATSRDRAFSPLHF
>few|TRBV20-1|TRBJ1-2|.
TGCAGTGCTATCTGGGGAGGTAGCTATGGCTACACCTTC
CSAIWGGSYGYTF
>few|TRBV4-1|TRBJ2-6|.
TGCGCCAGCAGCCAAGAAGGGCAGTGGGTCTCTGGGGCCAACGTCCTGACTTTC
CASSQEGQWVSGANVLTF
>few|TRBV15|TRBJ1-5|.
TGTGCCACCAGCAGAGCGCGGGGTATCAATCAGCCCCAGCATTTT
CATSRARGINQPQHF
>few|TRBV20-1|TRBJ2-3|.
TGCAGTGTGTTTGGGGCTAGCACTCCAGATACGCAGTATTTT
CSVFGASTPDTQYF
>many|TRBV3-1|TRBJ2-1|.
TGTGCCAGCAGCCAAGTTTCGCGGGATGAGCAGTTCTTC
CASSQVSRDEQFF
>.|TRBV11-1|TRBJ2-3|TRBD2
TGTGCCAGCAGTCTACTAACTAGCGGGAGGGTTCGAGATACGCAGTATTTT
CASSLLTSGRVRDTQYF
>many|TRBV7-9|TRBJ2-4|.
TGTGCCAGCAGCTTAGTCGGTTCCCTAGCCAAAAACATTCAGTACTTC
CASSLVGSLAKNIQYF